Below, 27 T cell receptor beta chains from the same sample are listed, as sequenced in a study of T-cell memory formation after mild COVID-19. TCRdb analysed the 5' RACE reads with MiXCR anew, one entry per CDR3 protein. The repertoire holds just over 350,000 distinct CDR3 sequences, with approximately 15% as singletons. Sequenced input: PBMCs or a T cell subset sorted from them (not recorded which). These receptors all come from a man between 18 and 35 years old who had mild COVID-19 (a few samples of this study predate the infection). Cell type and time point are not known.

In this sample, this clonotype turned up a few times. The chain recombines TRBV28 with TRBJ2-6; D could derive from TRBD1 or TRBD2 (5 bases each). Germline-derived CDR1 and CDR2 are MDHEN and SYDVKM. The CDR3 length is 17 residues. V was pared by 4 bases and J by 0 bases, with 13 bases between. The CDR3 DNA reads TGTGCCAGCAGTTCCCAGGGAGTCTACTCTGGGGCCAACGTCCTGACTTTC. Translated: CASSSQGVYSGANVLTF.

The CDR3 DNA reads TGTGCCAGCAGCTTAGGTCGGCTCGGAAACACCATATATTTT. Protein product: CASSLGRLGNTIYF. The rearrangement joins TRBV7-2 to TRBJ1-3; D ambiguous. The CDR3 sequence is 14 residues long. Germline V gene lookup returns CDR1 SGHTA and CDR2 FQGNSA. The V end lost 1 base, the J end lost 4 bases, and 8 bases lay between the germline ends. Drawing the rest from reference TRBV7-2 and TRBJ1-3, the complete variable domain is GAGVSQSPSNKVTEKGKDVELRCDPISGHTALYWYRQSLGQGLEFLIYFQGNSAPDKSGLPSDRFSAERTGGSVSTLTIQRTQQEDSAVYLCASSLGRLGNTIYFGEGSWLTVV.

The gene calls are TRBV27 and TRBJ2-5; 11 bases map to TRBD2. CDR1 is MNHEY, CDR2 SMNVEV, per germline (reference sequence). The junction had 5 bases not matched to a gene; V was cut back by 3 bases and J by 5 bases. The CDR3 totals 15 residues. The CDR3 DNA reads as TGTGCCAGCAGTTTTACTAGCGGGGGAGTTGAGACCCAGTACTTC. Translated, it gives CASSFTSGGVETQYF.

This clonotype was observed many times. This chain uses TRBV4-2 with TRBJ2-3; 7 bases align to TRBD1. With V trimmed by 3 bases and J by 5 bases, 11 bases remained unmatched. The CDR3 contains 16 residues. Germline V gene lookup returns CDR1 LGHNA and CDR2 YNFKEQ. The CDR3 sequence: CASSQRPGQFIDTQYF. CDR3 nucleotide sequence: TGTGCCAGCAGCCAGAGACCGGGACAGTTCATAGATACGCAGTATTTT.

This clonotype was seen a handful of times. V is TRBV7-9 and J is TRBJ2-7; 13 bases map to TRBD2. The CDR3 consists of 16 residues. Germline CDR1 reads SEHNR; CDR2 reads FQNEAQ (reference sequence). J lost 0 bases, V lost 4 bases, and 3 bases had no gene match. CDR3 region: CASSSTSGGPSYEQYF. The CDR3 nucleotides are TGTGCCAGCAGCTCGACTAGCGGGGGGCCCTCCTACGAGCAGTACTTC.

V usage is TRBV6-5 and J usage is TRBJ2-1; D may be TRBD1 (7 bases). Trimming pared 6 bases from V and 5 bases from J, leaving 17 bases between. Germline V gene data show CDR1 as MNHEY and CDR2 as SVGAGI. The CDR3 is 15 amino acids. The CDR3 is CASSPGQGGNNEQFF. CDR3 DNA sequence: TGTGCCAGCAGCCCCGGGCAGGGGGGTAACAATGAGCAGTTCTTC.

In this sample, this clonotype turned up a few times. V is TRBV20-1 and J is TRBJ2-3; a possible D gene is TRBD1 (5 bases). Between the trimmed V and J ends, which lost 4 bases and 5 bases, there was a span of 16 bases. The CDR3 extends over 14 amino acids. Germline V gene sequence: CDR1 DFQATT, CDR2 SNEGSKA (reference sequence). CDR3 amino acids: CSAINGAKGDTQYF. CDR3 coding DNA: TGCAGTGCTATTAATGGGGCCAAGGGAGATACGCAGTATTTT.

This clonotype occurred a few times. The V call is TRBV4-1, the J call TRBJ2-7; 7 bases line up with TRBD1. J gave up 0 bases and V 3 bases, and 2 bases lay outside the gene matches. This CDR3 spans 14 amino acids. From germline, CDR1 is MGHRA and CDR2 YSYEKL. The CDR3 loop reads CASSQNRGSYEQYF. Written as DNA, the CDR3 is TGCGCCAGCAGCCAGAACAGGGGCTCCTACGAGCAGTACTTC.

The chain employs TRBV18 and TRBJ1-1; TRBD1 matches at 12 bases. Germline lookup yields CDR1 KGHSH and CDR2 LQKENI. This CDR3 spans 16 amino acids. Germline trimming cut 6 bases from V and 4 bases from J; bases unmatched to any gene: 9. For the CDR3, the DNA is TGTGCCAGCTCGCCGGGGACAGGGGGCGTAGGCACTGAAGCTTTCTTT. Protein: CASSPGTGGVGTEAFF.

The chain has TRBV25-1 and TRBJ2-3; D may be TRBD1 (5 bases). V shed 3 bases and J shed 2 bases, with 12 bases lying between them. CDR3 size: 15 residues. CDR1 and CDR2 from the germline V gene are MGHDK and SYGVNS. The CDR3 coding sequence is TGTGCCAGCAGTGATGGGGCGATGAACACAGATACGCAGTATTTT. Its protein is CASSDGAMNTDTQYF. The variable domain in full, completed from reference TRBV25-1 and TRBJ2-3, reads EADIYQTPRYLVIGTGKKITLECSQTMGHDKMYWYQQDPGMELHLIHYSYGVNSTEKGDLSSESTVSRIRTEHFPLTLESARPSHTSQYLCASSDGAMNTDTQYFGPGTRLTVL.

V usage is TRBV4-1 and J usage is TRBJ2-3, with a possible D match to TRBD2 (6 bases). V was pared by 1 base and J by 0 bases, with 14 bases between. The germline V gene encodes CDR1 MGHRA and CDR2 YSYEKL. The CDR3 loop spans 17 amino acids. The CDR3 protein is CASSQGWGVSSTDTQYF. As DNA, the CDR3 is TGCGCCAGCAGCCAAGGTTGGGGGGTATCTAGCACAGATACGCAGTATTTT.

This sequence joins TRBV5-1 and TRBJ1-4; 7 bases are shared with TRBD1. Germline CDR1 SGHRS, CDR2 YFSETQ. Trimming removed 3 bases from V and 3 bases from J; junction bases left unmatched: 8. This CDR3 has 16 residues. This chain's CDR3 is CASSSVEGAANEKLFF. For the CDR3, the DNA is TGCGCCAGCAGCTCGGTCGAGGGGGCGGCTAATGAAAAACTGTTTTTT.

This clonotype occurred a few times. The chain uses TRBV23-1 and TRBJ2-5; TRBD1 is a possible D gene (6 bases). TRBV23-1 is identified as an open reading frame with a role that is uncertain. The CDR3 is 13 residues long. The V end lost 10 bases, the J end lost 5 bases, and 17 bases lay between the germline ends. In DNA, the CDR3 is TGCGCCAACCAGGCAGGGGCGGAGGAGACCCAGTACTTC. Protein product: CANQAGAEETQYF.

The chain couples TRBV19 to TRBJ1-1; a weak D match, TRBD1 (5 bases). The CDR3 has 16 amino acids. Germline loops: CDR1 LNHDA, CDR2 SQIVND (reference sequence). Deletions cut 8 bases from V and 2 bases from J, with 21 bases between. In nucleotides, the CDR3 is TGTGCCAGTTCCAAGGAGGGGACGATGGGAAACACTGAAGCTTTCTTT. As protein: CASSKEGTMGNTEAFF.

This clonotype came up a few times. This rearrangement joins TRBV20-1 to TRBJ2-3; D possibly uses TRBD1 or TRBD2 (6 bases each). The ends were cut back, 5 bases at V and 3 bases at J, with 12 bases in the middle. Germline lookup yields CDR1 DFQATT and CDR2 SNEGSKA (reference sequence). The CDR3 has 13 amino acids. CDR3 sequence: CSAEWGATDTQYF. The DNA of the CDR3 is TGCAGTGCTGAGTGGGGGGCAACAGATACGCAGTATTTT.

CDR3 bases: TGCAGTGCTACGGGGGGACGTGAGCTCCAGCATTTT. Amino acids: CSATGGRELQHF. This sequence joins TRBV20-1 and TRBJ1-5; the D gene is possibly TRBD1 (5 bases). The CDR3 has 12 residues. Germline loops: CDR1 DFQATT, CDR2 SNEGSKA (reference sequence). Trimming removed 4 bases at V and 12 bases at J, with 16 bases between.

The V call is TRBV5-1, the J call TRBJ2-2; 9 positions agree with TRBD1. The length of the CDR3 is 15 residues. With V trimmed by 4 bases and J by 6 bases, 7 bases remained unmatched. Germline lookup yields CDR1 SGHRS and CDR2 YFSETQ. Here the CDR3 reads CASSPGQGLAGELFF. In DNA, the CDR3 is TGCGCCAGCAGCCCTGGACAGGGGTTGGCCGGGGAGCTGTTTTTT.

This chain's CDR3 is CASSQDAFFSSPLHF. CDR3 coding DNA: TGCGCCAGCAGCCAAGATGCTTTTTTTAGTTCACCCCTCCACTTT. The rearrangement uses TRBV4-1 and TRBJ1-6; D remains ambiguous. V was cut by 0 bases and J by 9 bases, with 12 bases left in between. Germline loops: CDR1 MGHRA, CDR2 YSYEKL. CDR3 length: 15 residues.

The table lists this clonotype with many counts. The V call is TRBV4-3, the J call TRBJ2-3, with D uncertain. CDR1 is LGHNA, CDR2 YSLEER, per germline. The V end lost 1 base, the J end lost 5 bases, and 10 bases lay between the germline ends. The CDR3 loop spans 14 amino acids. Here the CDR3 reads CASSQAADIDTQYF. The CDR3 coding sequence is TGCGCCAGCAGCCAAGCGGCCGACATAGATACGCAGTATTTT.

The chain combines TRBV9 with TRBJ2-2; 7 nucleotides align to TRBD1. Germline CDR1 and CDR2: SGDLS and YYNGEE. The CDR3 runs 15 residues. J was trimmed by 1 base and V by 2 bases; bases with no gene match: 2. The CDR3 nucleotides read TGTGCCAGCAGCGTTACAGGGGTGAACACCGGGGAGCTGTTTTTT. Its translation is CASSVTGVNTGELFF. The entire variable domain, with the rest obtained from reference TRBV9 and TRBJ2-2, is as follows: DSGVTQTPKHLITATGQRVTLRCSPRSGDLSVYWYQQSLDQGLQFLIQYYNGEERAKGNILERFSAQQFPDLHSELNLSSLELGDSALYFCASSVTGVNTGELFFGEGSRLTVL.

The chain links TRBV28 to TRBJ1-4; no reliable D call. V was cut by 5 bases and J by 6 bases, with 10 bases left in between. CDR1 and CDR2 from the germline V gene are MDHEN and SYDVKM. The CDR3 length is 13 residues. The CDR3 DNA reads TGTGCCAGCAGTCTCCACAAGGATGAAAAACTGTTTTTT. Amino acid sequence: CASSLHKDEKLFF.

The chain joins TRBV2 to TRBJ2-5; 8 bases are a match to TRBD1. Losses at the gene ends were 0 bases for V and 7 bases for J; bases not matched to a gene: 10. CDR1 and CDR2 (germline): SNHLY, FYNNEI. CDR3 length: 16 amino acids. Here the CDR3 reads CASSEALAGGAGTQYF. For the CDR3, the DNA is TGTGCCAGCAGTGAAGCGCTTGCAGGGGGCGCGGGGACCCAGTACTTC. Drawing the rest from reference TRBV2 and TRBJ2-5, the complete variable domain is EPEVTQTPSHQVTQMGQEVILRCVPISNHLYFYWYRQILGQKVEFLVSFYNNEISEKSEIFDDQFSVERPDGSNFTLKIRSTKLEDSAMYFCASSEALAGGAGTQYFGPGTRLLVL.

The rearrangement links TRBV7-2 to TRBJ2-1, with 15 bases matching TRBD2. The V and J ends lost 7 bases and 15 bases, in that order; junction bases with no gene match: 10. This CDR3 region has 14 residues. Germline V gives CDR1 SGHTA, CDR2 FQGNSA. The chain's CDR3 is CASTWTSGGAVPFF. In DNA form, the CDR3 reads TGTGCCAGCACCTGGACTAGCGGGGGGGCCGTTCCGTTCTTC.

This clonotype appeared a few times. CDR3 sequence reads: CASSLQGGRYNEQFF. CDR3 bases: TGTGCCAGCAGCTTACAGGGAGGTCGCTACAATGAGCAGTTCTTC. The J gene is TRBJ2-1, the V gene TRBV5-6; tentatively, D is TRBD1 or TRBD2 (6 bases each). The CDR3 is 15 amino acids. Germline-derived CDR1 and CDR2 are SGHDT and YYEEEE. With 2 bases removed from V and 3 bases from J, the gap between germline ends came to 12 bases. Drawing the rest from reference TRBV5-6 and TRBJ2-1, the complete variable domain is DAGVTQSPTHLIKTRGQQVTLRCSPKSGHDTVSWYQQALGQGPQFIFQYYEEEERQRGNFPDRFSGHQFPNYSSELNVNALLLGDSALYLCASSLQGGRYNEQFFGPGTRLTVL.

This clonotype was seen only a few times. The J gene is TRBJ2-7, the V gene TRBV30; 7 positions agree with TRBD1. Looked up from germline, CDR1 is GTSNPN and CDR2 is SVGIG (reference sequence). The CDR3 contains 14 residues. The ends lost 0 bases at V and 6 bases at J; junction bases unmatched: 8. CDR3 sequence: CAWSVGQDVSEQYF. In DNA, the CDR3 is TGTGCCTGGAGTGTCGGACAGGATGTATCCGAGCAGTACTTC. Full variable domain (missing parts from reference TRBV30 and TRBJ2-7): SQTIHQWPATLVQPVGSPLSLECTVEGTSNPNLYWYRQAAGRGLQLLFYSVGIGQISSEVPQNLSASRPQDRQFILSSKKLLLSDSGFYLCAWSVGQDVSEQYFGPGTRLTVT.

The chain employs TRBV5-1 and TRBJ2-5, with unresolved D. The CDR3 loop spans 14 amino acids. The germline V gene encodes CDR1 SGHRS and CDR2 YFSETQ. V was trimmed by 0 bases and J by 1 base, leaving 7 bases between them. DNA of the CDR3: TGCGCCAGCAGCTTGGATGCGTTCCAAGAGACCCAGTACTTC. Its protein product is CASSLDAFQETQYF.

Worth noting for this clonotype: A much larger clone lies one base from this, so it may be a read error. The chain joins TRBV9 to TRBJ2-6; D ambiguous. There are 13 residues in the CDR3. The V end lost 0 bases, the J end lost 2 bases, and 0 bases lay between the germline ends. Germline V lookup: CDR1 SGDLS, CDR2 YYNGEE. DNA of the CDR3: TGTGCCAGCAGCGTAGCTGGGGCCAACGTCCTGACTTTC. This sequence encodes CASSVAGANVLTF.